This T cell receptor beta chain was sequenced in a study of blood T cells in healthy people across ages. Study-wide results and limits: Roughly linear declines in TCR beta diversity per million T cells occurred with age. Estimates of diversity drawn from one million T cells were considered underestimates.

As to this clonotype: Antigen unknown.

Total RNA, at least 5 micrograms per sample, came from PBMCs. The CDR3 length is 17 residues. Through a sample-barcoded 5' primer and a J-beta primer mix, a second PCR was run for roughly 7 to 11 cycles. Every molecule of cDNA carried a tag from a template-switch adaptor with 12 random nucleotides. From the 5' RACE reads, TCRdb called clonotypes with MiXCR, one entry per CDR3 protein. The sample yields about 1.5 million distinct CDR3 sequences, roughly two fifths seen once. Sequencing used blood. The TCR was taken from a woman aged 18-29 years in good health. This chain links TRBV21-1 with TRBJ2-7; the DNA was not compared with TRBD1, the D call given in the table. TRBV21-1 has pseudogene status. The CDR3 nucleotides read TGTGCCAGCAGGAATTTTCTCTCGGGACAGGGGGCCTACGAGCAGTACTTC. Its translation: CASRNFLSGQGAYEQYF.